This T cell receptor (beta chain) originates from a study of T-cell reconstitution after alpha-beta-depleted transplantation in children. Preparation of the TCRbeta library used unique molecular identifiers. Each CDR3 protein gets one entry after TCRdb re-called the PCR reads with MiXCR. The sample has 500,000 to 600,000 distinct CDR3 sequences, 27% seen once; the top ten hold about 35%. General study findings and limits: Where some patients showed high TCRbeta diversity at day 60, it came from recipient T cells and thymic progenitors that had survived. T-cell counts and diversity at one year post-transplant came mainly from newly produced T cells. Expanded graft clones numbering several hundred reportedly gave rise to alpha-beta T cells about two months after transplant.

This CDR3 has 15 residues. V dropped 1 base and J dropped 8; count of bases not matched to a gene: 5. Germline V gives CDR1 SGHRS, CDR2 YFSETQ. For this clonotype: Its antigen is unidentified.

The clonotype comes from a boy in the first two years of life with Wiskott-Aldrich syndrome, due to receive a stem cell transplant. This material consisted of PBMCs, taken before TCRalphabeta/CD19-depleted stem cell transplant. This chain connects TRBV5-1 to TRBJ2-1, with TRBD2 matching 11 bases. In nucleotides, the CDR3 is TGCGCCAGCAGCTTGTGGCTAGCGGGAGGCGATGAGCAGTTCTTC. The encoded protein is CASSLWLAGGDEQFF.